This T cell receptor beta chain is from a study of T cell responses to AZD1222 COVID-19 vaccine. About the research overall: The study pooled second doses at about 4 or about 12 weeks.

Produced via immunoSEQ multiplex PCR; TCRdb's table is partial and in-frame only. The sample lists 90,000 to 130,000 clones, about nine tenths seen once, with roughly 7% in the top ten. Points from the study as a whole: Elevations in Spike-specific TCR breadth and depth followed administration of two AZD1222 doses.

This clone was seen once. Antigen: not known. The sample here was peripheral blood, taken on day 0 of AZD1222 vaccination. The TCR was taken from an adult in good health.

The CDR3 here is CASSTGLAGGQLAKNIQYF. Here the CDR3 DNA reads TGTGCCAGTAGTACGGGACTAGCGGGGGGGCAACTAGCCAAAAACATTCAGTACTTC. V is TRBV19 and J is TRBJ2-4; 16 nucleotides line up with TRBD2. V lost 4 bases to trimming and J lost 0 bases; unmatched junction nucleotides: 6. The CDR3 totals 19 residues. The germline V gene encodes CDR1 LNHDA and CDR2 SQIVND (reference sequence).